One sample yielded the 5 T cell receptor beta chains listed below, sequenced in a study of T cell changes during pregnancy in multiple sclerosis. The method was immunoSEQ multiplex PCR; TCRdb's version includes in-frame clones alone and lacks a portion of them. The repertoire includes approximately 28,000 clones, about 85% of them detected once, and around 7.9% sits in the top ten. This material consisted of CD8+ T cells from peripheral blood mononuclear cells, taken after pregnancy. Every receptor here comes from a female donor with multiple sclerosis, enrolled in a pregnancy study.

The chain uses TRBV28 and TRBJ1-2; weak D call: TRBD1 (5 bases). This CDR3 spans 15 amino acids. Trimming removed 4 bases at V and 4 bases at J, with 16 bases between. Germline V lookup: CDR1 MDHEN, CDR2 SYDVKM. CDR3 sequence reads: CASSSHVRVAYGYTF. In DNA form, the CDR3 reads TGTGCCAGCAGTTCGCATGTCAGGGTTGCCTATGGCTACACCTTC.

The chain combines TRBV4-1 with TRBJ2-1, with 8 bases identical to TRBD1. J lost 4 bases, V lost 4 bases, and 3 bases had no gene match. The CDR3 covers 14 residues. Germline CDR1 and CDR2: MGHRA and YSYEKL. CDR3 sequence: CASSLRDRYNEQFF. Here the CDR3 DNA reads TGCGCCAGCAGCCTCCGGGACAGGTACAATGAGCAGTTCTTC.

The chain has TRBV9 and TRBJ1-1; 10 bases agree with TRBD1. Trimming took 3 bases from V and 2 from J; bases not matched to a gene: 4. CDR1 and CDR2 from the germline V gene are SGDLS and YYNGEE. The CDR3 totals 15 residues. CDR3 nucleotides: TGTGCCAGCAGCGAGATGACAGGGGGCAACACTGAAGCTTTCTTT. Protein product: CASSEMTGGNTEAFF.

This chain connects TRBV7-9 to TRBJ1-4, with D tentatively TRBD1 (6 bases). Trimming cost V 4 bases and J 13 bases, with 28 bases left between them. This CDR3 has 17 amino acids. Germline-derived CDR1 and CDR2 are SEHNR and FQNEAQ (reference sequence). The CDR3 sequence is CASSSTRGADRKVRLFF. The CDR3 region has the DNA TGTGCCAGCAGCTCCACCCGGGGGGCCGACAGAAAAGTGCGACTGTTTTTT.

This clone came up a few times. The chain carries TRBV6-1 and TRBJ1-1; 9 nucleotides match TRBD1. Germline V CDR1 and CDR2: MNHNS, SASEGT. The junction had 5 bases not matched to a gene; V was cut back by 11 bases and J by 1 base. CDR3 length equals 13 residues. The CDR3 spells CAGGQGENTEAFF. For the CDR3, the DNA is TGTGCCGGGGGACAGGGAGAGAACACTGAAGCTTTCTTT.